Included here is one T cell receptor beta chain sequence, with context. Its antigen is currently unknown. This CDR3 spans 17 amino acids. Germline V lookup: CDR1 MGHRA, CDR2 YSYEKL. The data are from a study of monozygotic twins with inflammatory bowel disease. Study-level points and caveats: Among twins, concordant and discordant pairs did not differ in repertoire similarity, possibly from limited power.

The blood volume drawn from each donor was 2 to 3 ml. A 6-nucleotide sample barcode was carried by the UMIs, which template switching added. One entry per CDR3 protein, without DNA, is what TCRdb gives after re-calling the 5' RACE reads. The sample features about 450,000 distinct CDR3 sequences, with 2% to 2.5% in its top ten. The sample comprised blood. This receptor was obtained from a human donor with ulcerative colitis or Crohn's disease, or a healthy co-twin of an affected twin (not recorded which). The chain uses TRBV4-1 and TRBJ2-7; TCRdb returns TRBD1, unconfirmable since there is no DNA. The CDR3 loop is CASSQLPPGQGISEQYF.